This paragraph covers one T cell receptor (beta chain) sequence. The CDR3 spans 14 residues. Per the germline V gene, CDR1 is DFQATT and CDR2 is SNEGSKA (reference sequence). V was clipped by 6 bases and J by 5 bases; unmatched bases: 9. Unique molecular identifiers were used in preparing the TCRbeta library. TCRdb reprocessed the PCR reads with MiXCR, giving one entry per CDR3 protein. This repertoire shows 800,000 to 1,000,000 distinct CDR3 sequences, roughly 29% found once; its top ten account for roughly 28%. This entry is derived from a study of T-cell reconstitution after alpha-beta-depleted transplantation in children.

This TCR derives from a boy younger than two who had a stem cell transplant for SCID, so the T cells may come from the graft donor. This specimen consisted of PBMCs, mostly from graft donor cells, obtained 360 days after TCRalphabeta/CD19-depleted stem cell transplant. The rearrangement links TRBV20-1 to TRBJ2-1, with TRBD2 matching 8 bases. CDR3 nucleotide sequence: TGCAGTGCCCCGAAGTCGGGGGGGAACAATGAGCAGTTCTTC. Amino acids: CSAPKSGGNNEQFF.